Sequencing of this T cell receptor beta chain was carried out in a study of T-cell memory formation after mild COVID-19. Study-level results: Pre-infection memory harbored some responding clones, suggesting cross-reactive memory joined.

This clonotype appeared a single time. Its antigen is as yet unknown. From the 5' RACE reads, TCRdb called clonotypes with MiXCR, one entry per CDR3 protein. The sample includes around 450,000 distinct CDR3 sequences, 20% of them seen just once. The germline V gene encodes CDR1 MNHEY and CDR2 SVGEGT. The germline V and J ends were trimmed by 5 bases and 0 bases, with 15 bases remaining between them. The CDR3 is 16 residues long. The rearrangement joins TRBV6-2 or TRBV6-3 to TRBJ2-3, with no clear D. The sequenced sample was PBMCs or a T cell subset sorted from them (not recorded which). The TCR comes from an adult woman who had mild COVID-19 (a few samples of this study predate the infection). Cell type and time point are not known. CDR3 bases: TGTGCCAGCAGTCGACGACATGGCGGAAGCACAGATACGCAGTATTTT. Residues: CASSRRHGGSTDTQYF.